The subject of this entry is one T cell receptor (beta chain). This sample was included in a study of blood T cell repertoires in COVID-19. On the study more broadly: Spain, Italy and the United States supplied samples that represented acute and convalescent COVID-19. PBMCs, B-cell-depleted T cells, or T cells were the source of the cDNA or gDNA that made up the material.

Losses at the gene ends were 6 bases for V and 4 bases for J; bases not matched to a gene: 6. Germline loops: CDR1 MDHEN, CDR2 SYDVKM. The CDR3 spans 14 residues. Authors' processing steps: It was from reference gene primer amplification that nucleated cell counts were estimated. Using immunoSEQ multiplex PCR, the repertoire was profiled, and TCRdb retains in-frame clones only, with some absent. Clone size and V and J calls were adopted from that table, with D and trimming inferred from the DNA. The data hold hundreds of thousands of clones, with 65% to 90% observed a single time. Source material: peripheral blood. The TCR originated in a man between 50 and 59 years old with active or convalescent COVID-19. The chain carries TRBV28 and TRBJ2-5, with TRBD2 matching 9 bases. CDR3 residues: CASSLSGRLETQYF. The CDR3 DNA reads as TGTGCCAGCAGCCTAAGCGGGAGGTTAGAGACCCAGTACTTC.